This passage covers 30 T cell receptor beta chains from one sample sequenced in a study of cytomegalovirus exposure and HLA in healthy donors. Use of 60 Vbeta and 13 Jbeta primers characterized the PCR. This table comes from immunoSEQ multiplex PCR, and its TCRdb copy is limited to in-frame clones, with some not included. This sample contains around 140,000 clones. The sample was PBMCs. These receptors were taken from a woman in her 40s in good health and CMV-seronegative.

This chain uses TRBV7-2 with TRBJ1-2; a possible D gene is TRBD1 (6 bases). The V gene lost 5 bases and the J gene lost 7 bases, with 11 bases spanning the gap. Looked up from germline, CDR1 is SGHTA and CDR2 is FQGNSA. CDR3 length equals 12 residues. CDR3 sequence reads: CASSPNRAGYTF. CDR3 DNA sequence: TGTGCCAGCAGCCCCAACAGGGCTGGCTACACCTTC.

V is TRBV28 and J is TRBJ2-1, with 13 positions matching TRBD2. Unmatched junction bases numbered 2, after V lost 0 bases and J lost 6 bases. Germline V gene data show CDR1 as MDHEN and CDR2 as SYDVKM. This CDR3 is 16 amino acids long. DNA for the CDR3: TGTGCCAGCAGTTTATGGACTAGCGGGGGGTTCAATGAGCAGTTCTTC. Translation: CASSLWTSGGFNEQFF.

This chain links TRBV28 with TRBJ1-2; possibly TRBD1 for D (6 bases). The CDR3 is made up of 12 amino acids. Germline-derived CDR1 and CDR2 are MDHEN and SYDVKM. The ends were cut back, 8 bases at V and 7 bases at J, with 14 bases in the middle. As DNA, the CDR3 is TGTGCCAGCTTCCGGGGGGCTGGTGGCTACACCTTC. It translates to CASFRGAGGYTF.

J is TRBJ2-2 and V is TRBV2; tentatively, D is TRBD2 (6 bases). Between the trimmed V and J ends, which lost 8 bases and 5 bases, there was a span of 6 bases. Germline V lookup: CDR1 SNHLY, CDR2 FYNNEI. The CDR3 runs 11 residues. The CDR3 bases are TGTGCCAGCCGGGAGACCGGGGAGCTGTTTTTT. Its protein product is CASRETGELFF.

The chain is built from TRBV9 and TRBJ1-3; D gene uncertain. Germline CDR1 SGDLS, CDR2 YYNGEE. This CDR3 is built from 15 residues. Trimming took off 4 bases at V and 0 bases at J, with 11 bases between the two ends. The CDR3 reads CASSPDIYSGNTIYF. CDR3 bases: TGTGCCAGCAGCCCCGACATATACTCTGGAAACACCATATATTTT.

V and J are TRBV27 and TRBJ2-5; TRBD2 aligns across 11 bases. V lost 0 bases, J lost 5 bases, and 8 bases stayed unmatched. The CDR3 runs to 17 residues. Germline values: CDR1 MNHEY, CDR2 SMNVEV (reference sequence). Here the CDR3 DNA reads TGTGCCAGCAGTTTATCCCTAGCGGGGGGTCGGCCGGAGACCCAGTACTTC. Translation: CASSLSLAGGRPETQYF.

V usage is TRBV5-1 and J usage is TRBJ1-6; D is possibly TRBD1 (6 bases). Trimming stripped 3 bases from V and 8 bases from J, with 9 bases between. The CDR3 sequence is 13 residues long. The germline CDR1 and CDR2 sequences are SGHRS and YFSETQ. The CDR3 region is CASSSHRDSPLHF. In DNA, the CDR3 is TGCGCCAGCAGCTCCCACAGGGATTCACCCCTCCACTTT.

The V and J genes are TRBV7-2 and TRBJ2-2, with D tentatively TRBD1 (7 bases). Trimming stripped 4 bases from V and 0 bases from J, with 18 bases between. Germline V gene data show CDR1 as SGHTA and CDR2 as FQGNSA. This CDR3 has 18 residues. The CDR3 DNA reads TGTGCCAGCAGCTCGCGGCCAGGGGGGCCAACGAACACCGGGGAGCTGTTTTTT. Its protein product is CASSSRPGGPTNTGELFF.

The chain joins TRBV7-2 to TRBJ2-5; maybe TRBD2 (6 bases). The CDR3 length is 14 residues. Deletions cut 8 bases from V and 5 bases from J, with 18 bases between. The germline gives CDR1 SGHTA, CDR2 FQGNSA. CDR3 in DNA: TGTGCCAGCCGGGCGGGGACGCCAAGGGAGACCCAGTACTTC. Its protein product is CASRAGTPRETQYF.

This chain connects TRBV28 to TRBJ1-5; possibly TRBD1 for D (5 bases). The CDR3 covers 14 residues. The V end lost 6 bases, the J end lost 7 bases, and 16 bases lay between the germline ends. The germline CDR1 and CDR2 sequences are MDHEN and SYDVKM. CDR3: CASSDPGQGQPQHF. In nucleotides, the CDR3 is TGTGCCAGCAGCGACCCAGGGCAAGGCCAGCCCCAGCATTTT.

This chain uses TRBV12-5 with TRBJ1-1, with a weak D call TRBD1 (6 bases). CDR3 length equals 16 residues. V lost 1 base to trimming and J lost 3 bases, with 15 bases between them. The germline CDR1 and CDR2 sequences are LGHNT and FRNRAP. CDR3: CASGLARDTYDTEAFF. The CDR3 nucleotides read TGTGCTAGTGGTTTGGCCCGGGACACTTATGACACTGAAGCTTTCTTT.

The J gene is TRBJ2-7, the V gene TRBV6-6, with TRBD1 matching over 11 bases. This CDR3 region has 14 residues. CDR1 MNHNY and CDR2 SVGAGI come from the germline V gene (reference sequence). The V and J ends lost 6 bases and 6 bases, in that order; junction bases with no gene match: 7. CDR3 in amino acids: CASRLGQGAVEQYF. In nucleotides, the CDR3 is TGTGCCAGCAGACTCGGACAGGGGGCCGTCGAGCAGTACTTC.

V usage is TRBV7-2 and J usage is TRBJ2-5; 8 bases fit TRBD2. V lost 7 bases and J lost 1; bases outside the gene matches: 8. Germline-derived CDR1 and CDR2 are SGHTA and FQGNSA. This CDR3 is 15 amino acids long. CDR3 nucleotides: TGTGCCAGCACCGGGGGGGCCAACTTCCAAGAGACCCAGTACTTC. Its protein product is CASTGGANFQETQYF.

The V call is TRBV5-1, the J call TRBJ1-6; 7 bases line up with TRBD1. Germline V gene data show CDR1 as SGHRS and CDR2 as YFSETQ. Germline trimming cut 0 bases from V and 7 bases from J; bases unmatched to any gene: 7. This CDR3 is built from 16 residues. CDR3 protein: CASSLAGGGGNSPLHF. The CDR3 DNA sequence: TGCGCCAGCAGCTTGGCCGGAGGGGGCGGGAATTCACCCCTCCACTTT.

The chain links TRBV5-1 to TRBJ1-1, with 9 bases lining up with TRBD1. Per germline, CDR1 SGHRS and CDR2 YFSETQ. V dropped 6 bases and J dropped 2; count of bases not matched to a gene: 2. This CDR3 has 13 residues. CDR3 protein: CASTTGGNTEAFF. In nucleotides, the CDR3 is TGCGCCAGCACAACAGGGGGCAACACTGAAGCTTTCTTT.

The genes are TRBV4-3 and TRBJ1-6, with 9 bases that match TRBD1. V was pared by 4 bases and J by 10 bases, with 14 bases of the junction left unmatched. Germline values: CDR1 LGHNA, CDR2 YSLEER. The CDR3 is 17 residues long. CDR3 coding DNA: TGCGCCAGCAGCCGAAGCCCGGGACAGGGAATAGGGTCACCCCTCCACTTT. Translating gives CASSRSPGQGIGSPLHF.

This chain joins TRBV5-1 and TRBJ2-7; 13 bases fit TRBD2. CDR1 is SGHRS and CDR2 is YFSETQ in the germline V gene. J gave up 0 bases and V 0 bases, and 6 bases lay outside the gene matches. This CDR3 has 18 residues. CDR3 nucleotide sequence: TGCGCCAGCAGCTTGGGACTAGCGGGGGGCCTCAGCTCCTACGAGCAGTACTTC. Protein: CASSLGLAGGLSSYEQYF.

This chain connects TRBV19 to TRBJ1-5; D gene uncertain. The CDR3 is 13 residues long. The germline V gene has CDR1 LNHDA and CDR2 SQIVND (reference sequence). Between the trimmed V and J ends, which lost 2 bases and 3 bases, there was a span of 5 bases. The CDR3 here is CASSIQYNQPQHF. The CDR3 region has the DNA TGTGCCAGTAGTATACAGTACAATCAGCCCCAGCATTTT.

The chain links TRBV11-3 to TRBJ2-1, with 13 nucleotides matching TRBD2. The V segment lost 5 bases and the J segment 7 bases; nucleotides outside the gene matches: 8. The CDR3 has 16 amino acids. CDR1 SGHNT and CDR2 YENEEA come from the germline V gene. The CDR3 coding sequence is TGTGCCAGCAGCACGTGGACTAGCGGGGGATCTAATGAGCAGTTCTTC. Translation gives CASSTWTSGGSNEQFF.

The rearrangement links TRBV25-1 to TRBJ2-1, with a weak D call TRBD1 (6 bases). The CDR3 consists of 14 residues. From germline, CDR1 is MGHDK and CDR2 SYGVNS. V lost 7 bases, J lost 3 bases, and 13 bases lay in between. CDR3 bases: TGTGCCAGCACCCGAGGGGGATTCTACAATGAGCAGTTCTTC. The encoded protein is CASTRGGFYNEQFF. Looking up the rest from reference TRBV25-1 and TRBJ2-1 gives the full variable domain: EADIYQTPRYLVIGTGKKITLECSQTMGHDKMYWYQQDPGMELHLIHYSYGVNSTEKGDLSSESTVSRIRTEHFPLTLESARPSHTSQYLCASTRGGFYNEQFFGPGTRLTVL.

The genes are TRBV7-6 and TRBJ1-3, with D tentatively TRBD1 (5 bases). Germline V CDR1 and CDR2: SGHVS, FNYEAQ. V shed 5 bases and J shed 6 bases, with 11 bases lying between them. The CDR3 consists of 13 residues. CDR3 bases: TGTGCCAGCAGCCCCCCGGGGGAAAACACCATATATTTT. It translates to CASSPPGENTIYF. Combining the CDR3 with reference TRBV7-6 and TRBJ1-3 gives the whole variable domain GAGVSQSPRYKVTKRGQDVALRCDPISGHVSLYWYRQALGQGPEFLTYFNYEAQQDKSGLPNDRFSAERPEGSISTLTIQRTEQRDSAMYRCASSPPGENTIYFGEGSWLTVV.

J is TRBJ2-3 and V is TRBV28, with TRBD2 matching over 7 bases. This CDR3 spans 11 amino acids. The ends lost 8 bases at V and 7 bases at J; junction bases unmatched: 3. Germline CDR1 is MDHEN and CDR2 is SYDVKM. The DNA for the CDR3 is TGTGCCAGCCGGGGGGAGAATACGCAGTATTTT. Its protein is CASRGENTQYF.

The chain combines TRBV2 with TRBJ2-1, with TRBD1 identical over 11 bases. Germline lookup yields CDR1 SNHLY and CDR2 FYNNEI. With 10 bases clipped from V and 9 bases from J, the junction kept 11 bases outside the gene matches. This CDR3 contains 14 residues. In nucleotides, the CDR3 is TGTGCCAACGCCGGGACAGGGGGTTACGGTGAGCAGTTCTTC. This codes for CANAGTGGYGEQFF. Based on the CDR3 plus reference TRBV2 and TRBJ2-1, the full variable domain is EPEVTQTPSHQVTQMGQEVILRCVPISNHLYFYWYRQILGQKVEFLVSFYNNEISEKSEIFDDQFSVERPDGSNFTLKIRSTKLEDSAMYFCANAGTGGYGEQFFGPGTRLTVL.

The chain employs TRBV19 and TRBJ2-7, with 9 bases that match TRBD2. V lost 1 base, J lost 3 bases, and 4 bases stayed unmatched. Germline V gene lookup returns CDR1 LNHDA and CDR2 SQIVND (reference sequence). The CDR3 is 15 residues long. CDR3 nucleotide sequence: TGTGCCAGTAGTATAGCCGCGGGGGGGATCTACGAGCAGTACGTC. Residues: CASSIAAGGIYEQYV.

V usage is TRBV18 and J usage is TRBJ1-1; 9 nucleotides line up with TRBD1. The V and J ends lost 4 bases and 8 bases, in that order; junction bases with no gene match: 5. Germline CDR1 is KGHSH and CDR2 is LQKENI. The CDR3 totals 13 residues. CDR3 nucleotides: TGTGCCAGCTCACGGGGGGACAGGGCGGAAGCTTTCTTT. Encoded protein: CASSRGDRAEAFF.

Here the CDR3 reads CASSGLLSSYNEQFF. The DNA of the CDR3 is TGTGCCAGCAGCGGACTTTTGAGCTCCTACAATGAGCAGTTCTTC. The rearrangement uses TRBV27 and TRBJ2-1, with D perhaps matching TRBD2 (5 bases). V lost 6 bases and J 0 bases, leaving 12 bases between the germline ends. The CDR3 is 15 amino acids. CDR1 MNHEY and CDR2 SMNVEV come from the germline V gene (reference sequence).

J is TRBJ2-2 and V is TRBV11-2; TRBD2 agrees at 8 bases. Trimming removed 3 bases from V and 3 bases from J; junction bases left unmatched: 0. CDR1 SGHAT and CDR2 FQNNGV come from the germline V gene. The CDR3 length is 14 residues. The CDR3 loop reads CASSLTSDTGELFF. CDR3 sequence (DNA): TGTGCCAGCAGCTTGACTAGCGACACCGGGGAGCTGTTTTTT.

The chain recombines TRBV7-2 with TRBJ1-4, with a weak D call TRBD1 (5 bases). The CDR3 runs to 11 residues. From germline, CDR1 is SGHTA and CDR2 FQGNSA. Trimming took off 5 bases at V and 10 bases at J, with 8 bases between the two ends. This CDR3 reads CASSLTGKLFF. In DNA form, the CDR3 reads TGTGCCAGCAGCCTTACAGGAAAACTGTTTTTT.

This chain links TRBV14 with TRBJ1-1, with a weak D call TRBD1 (6 bases). The germline V and J ends were trimmed by 5 bases and 0 bases, with 7 bases remaining between them. The CDR3 is 13 residues long. CDR1 SGHDN and CDR2 FVKESK come from the germline V gene. The CDR3 coding sequence is TGTGCCAGCAGCGCAGGGGTGAACACTGAAGCTTTCTTT. This gives the protein CASSAGVNTEAFF.

This chain links TRBV4-2 with TRBJ2-1; possible D gene TRBD2, 6 bases. V lost 4 bases and J 6 bases, leaving 19 bases between the germline ends. Germline CDR1 is LGHNA and CDR2 is YNFKEQ. The CDR3 is made up of 16 amino acids. DNA for the CDR3: TGTGCCAGCAGCCCCACGCGGGGAGTGGGGCTCAATGAGCAGTTCTTC. This encodes CASSPTRGVGLNEQFF.